Shown below are 29 T cell receptor beta chains from a single sample sequenced in a study of cytomegalovirus exposure and HLA in healthy donors. Both 60 Vbeta primers and 13 Jbeta primers went into the PCR. Clones were read by immunoSEQ multiplex PCR, and TCRdb kept only the in-frame ones, dropping some. The sample contains approximately 280,000 clones, 86% of which appear only once. Sequences were obtained from PBMCs. The receptor source for this set is a man aged 40-49 years in good health and CMV-seropositive.

The chain recombines TRBV11-2 with TRBJ1-3; D remains unclear. V was clipped by 5 bases and J by 3 bases, with 5 bases between them. CDR3 length equals 12 residues. Germline V gives CDR1 SGHAT, CDR2 FQNNGV. Written as DNA, the CDR3 is TGTGCCAGCAGCCAATTTGGAAACACCATATATTTT. It codes for CASSQFGNTIYF.

A single count supports this clone. The J gene is TRBJ2-5, the V gene TRBV4-3; 10 bases line up with TRBD1. The J call could be wrong; TRBJ2-7 is a better fit for the DNA end. This CDR3 spans 15 amino acids. Germline V gene lookup returns CDR1 LGHNA and CDR2 YSLEER. In nucleotides, the CDR3 is TGCGCCAGCAGCCAAGTTGCGACAGGGGGCCACGAGCAGTACTTC. This sequence encodes CASSQVATGGHEQYF.

V gene TRBV18 combines with J gene TRBJ2-7; the match to TRBD1 covers 7 bases. Germline V lookup: CDR1 KGHSH, CDR2 LQKENI. Losses at the gene ends were 0 bases for V and 3 bases for J; bases not matched to a gene: 2. This CDR3 spans 14 amino acids. The CDR3 protein is CASSPPGQHYEQYF. CDR3 DNA sequence: TGTGCCAGCTCACCACCGGGACAGCACTACGAGCAGTACTTC.

This chain connects TRBV19 to TRBJ2-5; a weak D match, TRBD2 (6 bases). V was cut by 5 bases and J by 7 bases, with 14 bases left in between. From germline, CDR1 is LNHDA and CDR2 SQIVND (reference sequence). The CDR3 consists of 13 residues. The DNA for the CDR3 is TGTGCCAGTAGTCCATTAACGGGGGTGACCCAGTACTTC. Protein: CASSPLTGVTQYF.

This clone was observed a single time. Other DNA sequences of this sample code for an identical CDR3. The gene calls are TRBV18 and TRBJ2-5, with D tentatively TRBD1 (6 bases). V was trimmed by 2 bases and J by 4 bases, leaving 8 bases between them. Germline assignment: CDR1 KGHSH and CDR2 LQKENI. The CDR3 totals 13 residues. The CDR3 DNA reads TGTGCCAGCTCACCAGGGGGCCTAGAGACCCAGTACTTC. This sequence encodes CASSPGGLETQYF.

This chain uses TRBV7-8 with TRBJ1-5, with D possibly matching TRBD1 (5 bases). Germline V gene lookup returns CDR1 SGHVS and CDR2 FQNEAQ. V was pared by 2 bases and J by 2 bases, with 13 bases between. This CDR3 has 16 amino acids. This chain's CDR3 is CASSLSGFRGNQPQHF. The DNA for the CDR3 is TGTGCCAGCAGCTTATCGGGCTTCAGGGGCAATCAGCCCCAGCATTTT.

The chain has TRBV7-9 and TRBJ2-3, with TRBD1 identical over 8 bases. J gave up 1 base and V 5 bases, and 5 bases lay outside the gene matches. Germline V gives CDR1 SEHNR, CDR2 FQNEAQ (reference sequence). This CDR3 has 15 residues. CDR3 in amino acids: CASSGGQGRTDTQYF. The CDR3 nucleotides are TGTGCCAGCAGCGGAGGACAGGGCCGCACAGATACGCAGTATTTT.

The genes are TRBV19 and TRBJ1-1, with 10 bases identical to TRBD1. The ends lost 8 bases at V and 4 bases at J; junction bases unmatched: 10. The CDR3 runs 15 residues. Looked up from germline, CDR1 is LNHDA and CDR2 is SQIVND (reference sequence). CDR3 bases: TGTGCCAGTTTCCGGGACAGGGGTGTTGGCACTGAAGCTTTCTTT. Translation: CASFRDRGVGTEAFF. Supplemented by reference TRBV19 and TRBJ1-1, the full variable domain reads DGGITQSPKYLFRKEGQNVTLSCEQNLNHDAMYWYRQDPGQGLRLIYYSQIVNDFQKGDIAEGYSVSREKKESFPLTVTSAQKNPTAFYLCASFRDRGVGTEAFFGQGTRLTVV.

The chain combines TRBV10-2 with TRBJ2-5; D remains ambiguous. Germline CDR1 and CDR2: WSHSY and SAAADI. The CDR3 contains 13 residues. Trimming stripped 1 base from V and 2 bases from J, with 5 bases between. The CDR3 reads CASSEWRQETQYF. CDR3 nucleotides: TGCGCCAGCAGTGAGTGGCGGCAAGAGACCCAGTACTTC.

A remark on this clone: A read error may produce the germline difference seen at one junction end. V is TRBV7-7 and J is TRBJ2-7; D not certain. This CDR3 is built from 14 residues. Germline V gene sequence: CDR1 SSHAT, CDR2 FNYEAQ (reference sequence). This CDR3 is CASSFGPGTYEQYF. The CDR3 DNA reads as TGTGCTAGCAGCTTTGGGCCAGGTACCTACGAGCAGTACTTC. Based on the CDR3 plus reference TRBV7-7 and TRBJ2-7, the full variable domain is GAGVSQSPRYKVTKRGQDVTLRCDPISSHATLYWYQQALGQGPEFLTYFNYEAQPDKSGLPSDRFSAERPEGSISTLTIQRTEQRDSAMYRCASSFGPGTYEQYFGPGTRLTVT.

The CDR3 coding sequence is TGTGCCAGCAGTAGGACCGGGAGAAAGGCCTACGAGCAGTACTTC. As protein: CASSRTGRKAYEQYF. J is TRBJ2-7 and V is TRBV6-6; D might be TRBD2 (6 bases). The CDR3 length is 15 residues. Germline loops: CDR1 MNHNY, CDR2 SVGAGI (reference sequence). V lost 5 bases and J 2 bases, leaving 16 bases between the germline ends.

The genes are TRBV19 and TRBJ2-5, with a weak D call TRBD2 (7 bases). The germline V gene has CDR1 LNHDA and CDR2 SQIVND (reference sequence). CDR3 length: 15 amino acids. V lost 3 bases to trimming and J lost 2 bases, with 13 bases between them. The CDR3 loop is CASSIGGPKQETQYF. For the CDR3, the DNA is TGTGCCAGTAGTATCGGGGGGCCCAAACAAGAGACCCAGTACTTC.

The chain has TRBV28 and TRBJ1-1; D gene uncertain. V lost 7 bases to trimming and J lost 4 bases, with 16 bases between them. Per the germline V gene, CDR1 is MDHEN and CDR2 is SYDVKM. The CDR3 is made up of 14 amino acids. The CDR3 protein is CASTLFREITEAFF. The CDR3 DNA sequence: TGTGCCAGCACTTTGTTCCGGGAGATCACTGAAGCTTTCTTT.

The J gene is TRBJ2-4, the V gene TRBV28; maybe TRBD1 (6 bases). The CDR3 spans 16 residues. Germline V gives CDR1 MDHEN, CDR2 SYDVKM. Trimming cost V 3 bases and J 5 bases, with 17 bases left between them. CDR3 region: CASSFGDNLVQNIQYF. CDR3 bases: TGTGCCAGCAGTTTTGGGGACAACCTGGTACAAAACATTCAGTACTTC.

The chain combines TRBV4-3 with TRBJ2-7; perhaps TRBD1 as D (5 bases). Trimming removed 0 bases at V and 3 bases at J, with 9 bases between. Germline CDR1 LGHNA, CDR2 YSLEER. CDR3 length equals 14 residues. CDR3 amino acids: CASSQDTGYYEQYF. The CDR3 DNA follows: TGCGCCAGCAGCCAAGATACAGGTTACTACGAGCAGTACTTC.

The chain carries TRBV7-2 and TRBJ2-1, with 10 bases that match TRBD2. J gave up 7 bases and V 4 bases, and 16 bases lay outside the gene matches. This CDR3 is built from 18 residues. CDR1 is SGHTA and CDR2 is FQGNSA in the germline V gene. The CDR3 protein is CASSSPGGVAGGGNEQFF. The CDR3 DNA reads as TGTGCCAGCAGCTCTCCTGGAGGGGTAGCGGGAGGAGGTAATGAGCAGTTCTTC.

V and J are TRBV6-5 and TRBJ1-5; TRBD1 aligns across 7 bases. Germline CDR1 reads MNHEY; CDR2 reads SVGAGI. Trimming removed 5 bases from V and 0 bases from J; junction bases left unmatched: 4. The CDR3 has 15 amino acids. CDR3 sequence (DNA): TGTGCCAGCAGTCGAGGGGGCTATAGCAATCAGCCCCAGCATTTT. It encodes CASSRGGYSNQPQHF.

The chain employs TRBV28 and TRBJ2-3, with TRBD1 identical over 7 bases. The CDR3 runs 17 residues. Per the germline V gene, CDR1 is MDHEN and CDR2 is SYDVKM. The V and J ends lost 6 bases and 2 bases, in that order; junction bases with no gene match: 14. The CDR3 DNA reads as TGTGCCAGCAGAGACCAACCGGGACAGTCTGACACAGATACGCAGTATTTT. Its translation: CASRDQPGQSDTDTQYF. The full variable domain, completed using reference TRBV28 and TRBJ2-3, is DVKVTQSSRYLVKRTGEKVFLECVQDMDHENMFWYRQDPGLGLRLIYFSYDVKMKEKGDIPEGYSVSREKKERFSLILESASTNQTSMYLCASRDQPGQSDTDTQYFGPGTRLTVL.

This clone was detected only once. J is TRBJ1-2 and V is TRBV6-1, with D perhaps TRBD1 (6 bases). Trimming took 6 bases from V and 7 from J, leaving 12 bases between them. CDR1 is MNHNS and CDR2 is SASEGT in the germline V gene. The CDR3 has 12 amino acids. CDR3 coding DNA: TGTGCCAGCAGCCAGGACAGAGGTGGCTACACCTTC. Translation: CASSQDRGGYTF.

CDR3 in amino acids: CASSAPATGAYEQYF. CDR3 in DNA: TGTGCCAGCAGTGCCCCCGCCACAGGAGCATACGAGCAGTACTTC. The chain carries TRBV25-1 and TRBJ2-7, with D perhaps TRBD1 (5 bases). Trimming left V 4 bases short and J 4 bases short, with 17 bases between. This CDR3 spans 15 amino acids. Germline lookup yields CDR1 MGHDK and CDR2 SYGVNS.

The CDR3 loop reads CASSEGWGAPDTQYF. The DNA of the CDR3 is TGTGCCAGCAGTGAAGGTTGGGGCGCGCCAGATACGCAGTATTTT. The chain joins TRBV6-1 to TRBJ2-3; weak D call: TRBD1 (5 bases). The CDR3 is 15 amino acids. From germline, CDR1 is MNHNS and CDR2 SASEGT. Trimming left V 1 base short and J 4 bases short, with 12 bases between.

A note on this clone: The identical CDR3 is also encoded by other nucleotide sequences in the sample. This sequence joins TRBV29-1 and TRBJ2-1, with 7 bases aligning to TRBD1. Germline CDR1 and CDR2: SQVTM and ANQGSEA. The CDR3 length is 15 residues. Trimming took 1 base from V and 1 from J; bases not matched to a gene: 4. The CDR3: CSVEVWDSSYNEQFF. CDR3 nucleotide sequence: TGCAGCGTTGAAGTGTGGGACAGTTCCTACAATGAGCAGTTCTTC.

V usage is TRBV15 and J usage is TRBJ2-1, with a tentative D call TRBD2 (6 bases). Germline CDR1 and CDR2: LNHNV and YYDKDF (reference sequence). V was shortened by 5 bases and J by 3 bases, with 17 bases between the two germline ends. The CDR3 consists of 16 residues. The CDR3 DNA follows: TGTGCCACCAGCGGATTAAAGCGGGTGAGCTACAATGAGCAGTTCTTC. The encoded protein is CATSGLKRVSYNEQFF.

The chain recombines TRBV27 with TRBJ2-1; 9 bases are a match to TRBD2. Looked up from germline, CDR1 is MNHEY and CDR2 is SMNVEV (reference sequence). J gave up 4 bases and V 5 bases, and 6 bases lay outside the gene matches. This CDR3 comprises 15 residues. CDR3 in amino acids: CASSPRTSEYNEQFF. The CDR3 nucleotides read TGTGCCAGCAGTCCAAGGACTAGCGAGTACAATGAGCAGTTCTTC.

This chain joins TRBV28 and TRBJ2-3; 7 bases are shared with TRBD2. J gave up 6 bases and V 4 bases, and 10 bases lay outside the gene matches. The CDR3 extends over 15 amino acids. From germline, CDR1 is MDHEN and CDR2 SYDVKM. CDR3: CASSSGDYIKDTQYF. The DNA for the CDR3 is TGTGCCAGCAGTTCTGGGGACTACATTAAGGATACGCAGTATTTT.

V is TRBV5-1 and J is TRBJ2-1, with unresolved D. Between the trimmed V and J ends, which lost 5 bases and 1 base, there was a span of 10 bases. Looked up from germline, CDR1 is SGHRS and CDR2 is YFSETQ. This CDR3 contains 14 residues. CDR3 bases: TGCGCCAGCAGAACCGACGGGTCCTACAATGAGCAGTTCTTC. Its protein is CASRTDGSYNEQFF.

The chain employs TRBV7-2 and TRBJ2-7; 16 positions match TRBD2. V dropped 5 bases and J dropped 0; count of bases not matched to a gene: 4. The CDR3 spans 17 residues. CDR1 and CDR2 from the germline V gene are SGHTA and FQGNSA. CDR3 DNA sequence: TGTGCCAGCAGCCGGGGACTAGCGGGAGGGTACTCCTACGAGCAGTACTTC. This encodes CASSRGLAGGYSYEQYF.

The chain links TRBV30 to TRBJ1-6, with TRBD1 matching 8 bases. Losses at the gene ends were 1 base for V and 9 bases for J; bases not matched to a gene: 8. The germline gives CDR1 GTSNPN, CDR2 SVGIG (reference sequence). The CDR3 is 15 amino acids. In DNA, the CDR3 is TGTGCCTGGAGTGGGACAGGGCGTTTGGGTTCACCCCTCCACTTT. This encodes CAWSGTGRLGSPLHF.

This clone appeared once. The chain joins TRBV5-4 to TRBJ2-1, with 9 bases that match TRBD1. The germline gives CDR1 SGHNT, CDR2 YYREEE (reference sequence). The CDR3 has 18 residues. V dropped 3 bases and J dropped 7; count of bases not matched to a gene: 17. CDR3 bases: TGTGCCAGCAGCTCCGGACAGGGGCGATTATGGCCTCAGAATGAGCAGTTCTTC. Its translation is CASSSGQGRLWPQNEQFF.